Below, 28 T cell receptor beta chains from the same sample are listed, as sequenced in a study of blood T cells in healthy people across ages. With a J-beta primer mix and a sample-barcoded 5' primer, a second PCR ran about 7 to 11 cycles. TCRdb ran MiXCR on the 5' RACE reads and lists one entry per CDR3 protein. The sample yields 1,500,000 or so distinct CDR3 sequences, roughly 64% seen once. The sequencing sample was made of blood. The receptors come from a man younger than 35 in good health.

In this sample, this clonotype turned up once. This chain joins TRBV4-1 and TRBJ1-5, with TRBD1 identical over 7 bases. CDR1 and CDR2 (germline): MGHRA, YSYEKL. This CDR3 comprises 15 residues. Unmatched junction bases numbered 6, after V lost 4 bases and J lost 3 bases. CDR3 bases: TGCGCCAGCAGCCGCGGCAGGGGGGTCAATCAGCCCCAGCATTTT. The encoded protein is CASSRGRGVNQPQHF.

The chain couples TRBV7-9 to TRBJ2-1; tentative D call: TRBD1 (5 bases). The length of the CDR3 is 15 residues. V lost 1 base, J lost 4 bases, and 11 bases lay in between. The germline V gene has CDR1 SEHNR and CDR2 FQNEAQ (reference sequence). The CDR3 region has the DNA TGTGCCAGCAGCTTAGTCCAGGGCTGGTACAATGAGCAGTTCTTC. Amino acid sequence: CASSLVQGWYNEQFF.

The chain employs TRBV6-2 or TRBV6-3 and TRBJ1-6; 9 nucleotides align to TRBD1. Germline V gene sequence: CDR1 MNHEY, CDR2 SVGEGT. This CDR3 has 17 amino acids. V trimming: 2 bases; J trimming: 6 bases; junction bases outside the gene matches: 8. CDR3 protein: CASSYTAGQGGNSPLHF. The CDR3 bases are TGTGCCAGCAGTTACACCGCGGGACAGGGAGGTAATTCACCCCTCCACTTT.

This chain links TRBV20-1 with TRBJ2-7, with 8 bases that match TRBD2. V trimming: 3 bases; J trimming: 3 bases; junction bases outside the gene matches: 4. Per germline, CDR1 DFQATT and CDR2 SNEGSKA (reference sequence). The CDR3 covers 13 residues. As DNA, the CDR3 is TGCAGTGCTAGTAGCGGGATGGTCTACGAGCAGTACTTC. It translates to CSASSGMVYEQYF.

There are a few counts of this clonotype. CDR3 sequence reads: CSARMGHTNTEAFF. The CDR3 bases are TGCAGTGCTAGGATGGGACACACAAACACTGAAGCTTTCTTT. The chain links TRBV20-1 to TRBJ1-1; D is perhaps TRBD1 (6 bases). The CDR3 has 14 residues. Per the germline V gene, CDR1 is DFQATT and CDR2 is SNEGSKA (reference sequence). V was pared by 3 bases and J by 2 bases, with 13 bases between.

The rearrangement uses TRBV6-2 or TRBV6-3 and TRBJ2-5, with 11 bases aligning to TRBD1. The J call may be faulty, since TRBJ2-7 better matches the DNA end. CDR3 length equals 15 residues. Germline CDR1 is MNHEY and CDR2 is SVGEGT. The CDR3 nucleotides are TGTGCCAGCAGTGGCGGACAGGGGGCGCATCACGAGCAGTACTTC. This gives the protein CASSGGQGAHHEQYF.

This clonotype was observed a handful of times. The DNA of the CDR3 is TGTGCCAGCAGTTACGGACCTCCAGGACAGAACTATGGCTACACCTTC. Protein product: CASSYGPPGQNYGYTF. V and J are TRBV6-5 and TRBJ1-2; D might be TRBD1 (6 bases). Germline CDR1 reads MNHEY; CDR2 reads SVGAGI. The CDR3 contains 16 residues. The germline V and J ends were trimmed by 2 bases and 2 bases, with 15 bases remaining between them.

This clonotype has just one count. The rearrangement links TRBV5-1 to TRBJ1-6; 7 bases line up with TRBD1. Trimming cost V 0 bases and J 4 bases; bases outside gene matches: 4. This CDR3 is built from 16 residues. Per germline, CDR1 SGHRS and CDR2 YFSETQ. CDR3 region: CASSLVGQTYNSPLHF. CDR3 bases: TGCGCCAGCAGCTTGGTGGGACAGACTTATAATTCACCCCTCCACTTT. The whole variable domain, remainder taken from reference TRBV5-1 and TRBJ1-6, is KAGVTQTPRYLIKTRGQQVTLSCSPISGHRSVSWYQQTPGQGLQFLFEYFSETQRNKGNFPGRFSGRQFSNSRSEMNVSTLELGDSALYLCASSLVGQTYNSPLHFGNGTRLTVT.

This clonotype was seen a handful of times. The chain carries TRBV29-1 and TRBJ1-2; D gene ambiguous. Germline V gene sequence: CDR1 SQVTM, CDR2 ANQGSEA. This CDR3 has 16 residues. Trimming removed 0 bases at V and 4 bases at J, with 18 bases between. CDR3 coding DNA: TGCAGCGTTGAAGAAGGTTGGTTGCAAAGGTCCTATGGCTACACCTTC. Residues: CSVEEGWLQRSYGYTF.

The V call is TRBV12-3 or TRBV12-4, the J call TRBJ2-2; D gene ambiguous. Trimming pared 7 bases from V and 8 bases from J, leaving 11 bases between. The CDR3 length is 12 residues. The CDR3 DNA sequence: TGTGCCAGCACCCCTGGGCGAGGGGAGCTGTTTTTT. This codes for CASTPGRGELFF.

In this sample, this clonotype turned up once. The rearrangement links TRBV27 to TRBJ1-2; TRBD1 matches 11 bases. J was trimmed by 5 bases and V by 6 bases; bases with no gene match: 8. This CDR3 is 15 amino acids long. Germline V gives CDR1 MNHEY, CDR2 SMNVEV (reference sequence). The CDR3 DNA sequence: TGTGCCAGCAGACCATGGACAGGGGGCGTATATGGCTACACCTTC. Translated: CASRPWTGGVYGYTF.

The chain couples TRBV11-2 to TRBJ1-1; 9 bases are shared with TRBD1. The germline gives CDR1 SGHAT, CDR2 FQNNGV. Trimming at V came to 4 bases and at J to 3 bases, leaving 6 bases not matched to a gene. This CDR3 comprises 15 residues. The CDR3 is CASSSWTGAYTEAFF. The CDR3 DNA reads TGTGCCAGCAGCTCCTGGACAGGGGCATACACTGAAGCTTTCTTT.

The chain couples TRBV6-1 to TRBJ2-4; TRBD1 might be the D (5 bases). Gene TRBJ2-7 matches the end of the DNA better, so the J call may be wrong. This CDR3 is built from 12 residues. CDR1 and CDR2 from the germline V gene are MNHNS and SASEGT. This chain's CDR3 is CASCRAVDEQYF. The CDR3 DNA reads TGTGCCAGCTGCAGGGCGGTCGACGAGCAGTACTTC.

V usage is TRBV12-3 or TRBV12-4 and J usage is TRBJ2-4; possible D gene TRBD2, 6 bases. The end of the DNA is better explained by TRBJ2-5, so the J call may be wrong. This CDR3 region has 15 residues. CDR3 coding DNA: TGTGCCAGCAGTTGGAGGGCGGGAATTGGGGAGACCCAGTACTTC. Translating gives CASSWRAGIGETQYF.

The chain uses TRBV12-3 or TRBV12-4 and TRBJ2-5; the D is unclear. This CDR3 spans 13 amino acids. V was pared by 6 bases and J by 7 bases, with 15 bases between. CDR3 in DNA: TGTGCCAGCAGACCCACCCAAGGTTGGACCCAGTACTTC. Its protein is CASRPTQGWTQYF.

This clonotype has just a few counts. The chain employs TRBV20-1 and TRBJ2-5, with D hard to call. V was shortened by 0 bases and J by 0 bases, with 8 bases between the two germline ends. CDR3 length: 14 residues. The germline V gene has CDR1 DFQATT and CDR2 SNEGSKA (reference sequence). The CDR3 bases are TGCAGTGCTAGAGATTGGCAGAACCAAGAGACCCAGTACTTC. It is translated as CSARDWQNQETQYF.

J is TRBJ2-1 and V is TRBV12-3 or TRBV12-4; the match to TRBD2 covers 9 bases. With 5 bases clipped from V and 4 bases from J, the junction kept 6 bases outside the gene matches. This CDR3 has 15 residues. This chain's CDR3 is CASSIPSGAYNEQFF. The DNA for the CDR3 is TGTGCCAGCAGTATACCTAGCGGGGCTTACAATGAGCAGTTCTTC.

The chain links TRBV11-2 to TRBJ2-7; no clear D. The end of the DNA is better explained by TRBJ2-5, so the J call may be wrong. Germline CDR1 reads SGHAT; CDR2 reads FQNNGV. The CDR3 extends over 13 amino acids. The CDR3 reads CASSLWVEVTQYF. The CDR3 DNA sequence: TGTGCCAGCAGCTTATGGGTAGAGGTGACCCAGTACTTC.

The chain couples TRBV10-2 to TRBJ1-2; 9 bases line up with TRBD1. This CDR3 spans 12 amino acids. Looked up from germline, CDR1 is WSHSY and CDR2 is SAAADI. The V segment lost 4 bases and the J segment 7 bases; nucleotides outside the gene matches: 1. The CDR3 bases are TGCGCCAGCAGTGGGACAGGGGCTGGCTACACCTTC. Its translation: CASSGTGAGYTF.

The V call is TRBV27, the J call TRBJ1-2; 7 bases agree with TRBD1. This CDR3 has 13 amino acids. Germline V lookup: CDR1 MNHEY, CDR2 SMNVEV (reference sequence). The junction had 9 bases not matched to a gene; V was cut back by 6 bases and J by 8 bases. CDR3 bases: TGTGCCAGCAGCCAAACAGGGGTTCAAGGCTACACCTTC. It is translated as CASSQTGVQGYTF.

The chain is built from TRBV28 and TRBJ2-5, with 10 bases matching TRBD1. Per the germline V gene, CDR1 is MDHEN and CDR2 is SYDVKM. V gave up 3 bases and J gave up 4 bases; unmatched junction bases: 8. The length of the CDR3 is 16 residues. CDR3 amino acids: CASSLFDRGLRETQYF. The CDR3 region has the DNA TGTGCCAGCAGTTTGTTCGACAGGGGGCTTCGAGAGACCCAGTACTTC.

The DNA for the CDR3 is TGTGCCAGCAGCTTACCTGGACAGGGTTTGACCTACGAGCAGTACTTC. This codes for CASSLPGQGLTYEQYF. The rearrangement joins TRBV7-9 to TRBJ2-7; TRBD1 aligns across 8 bases. This CDR3 comprises 16 residues. The germline CDR1 and CDR2 sequences are SEHNR and FQNEAQ (reference sequence). V lost 2 bases, J lost 2 bases, and 8 bases stayed unmatched.

V and J are TRBV6-1 and TRBJ2-3; D uncertain. The germline gives CDR1 MNHNS, CDR2 SASEGT. The ends were cut back, 7 bases at V and 5 bases at J, with 10 bases in the middle. The CDR3 has 12 amino acids. CDR3 residues: CASKISQDTQYF. In DNA, the CDR3 is TGTGCCAGCAAGATCAGTCAAGATACGCAGTATTTT.

The chain links TRBV10-3 to TRBJ1-1; 11 bases are a match to TRBD1. This CDR3 comprises 16 residues. The germline V gene has CDR1 ENHRY and CDR2 SYGVKD. V shed 6 bases, J shed 4 bases, and the junction held 10 bases outside the gene matches. CDR3: CAIRAGTGGSGTEAFF. In nucleotides, the CDR3 is TGTGCCATCAGAGCCGGGACAGGGGGGTCGGGCACTGAAGCTTTCTTT.

This clonotype was counted at least ten times. The chain has TRBV29-1 and TRBJ2-1, with 10 bases matching TRBD2. CDR1 SQVTM and CDR2 ANQGSEA come from the germline V gene. Trimming at V came to 2 bases and at J to 9 bases, leaving 7 bases not matched to a gene. The CDR3 runs 14 residues. The CDR3 here is CSVESLAGDREQFF. The CDR3 nucleotides read TGCAGCGTTGAAAGTCTAGCGGGAGACCGTGAGCAGTTCTTC.

This chain links TRBV20-1 with TRBJ2-5; 11 nucleotides align to TRBD2. CDR3 length: 19 amino acids. V shed 0 bases, J shed 3 bases, and the junction held 15 bases outside the gene matches. Germline V CDR1 and CDR2: DFQATT, SNEGSKA (reference sequence). The CDR3 reads CSARDGTSGSQREKETQYF. In nucleotides, the CDR3 is TGCAGTGCTAGAGATGGTACTAGCGGGAGTCAGCGGGAAAAAGAGACCCAGTACTTC.

The CDR3 nucleotides read TGCGCCAGCAGCCACAGTTTAAGGTACAATGAGCAGTTCTTC. Its translation is CASSHSLRYNEQFF. The gene calls are TRBV4-3 and TRBJ2-1; D gene unclear. The CDR3 is 14 amino acids. V was shortened by 3 bases and J by 4 bases, with 10 bases between the two germline ends. The germline V gene encodes CDR1 LGHNA and CDR2 YSLEER.

The gene calls are TRBV4-1 and TRBJ1-2; D unclear. The CDR3 covers 15 residues. Deletions cut 1 base from V and 4 bases from J, with 13 bases between. In germline, CDR1 is MGHRA, CDR2 YSYEKL. CDR3 DNA sequence: TGCGCCAGCAGCCAAGTAGGCACGGAAATCTATGGCTACACCTTC. Its translation: CASSQVGTEIYGYTF.